These 2 T cell receptor beta chains originate from one sample sequenced in a study of radiotherapy plus CTLA-4 blockade in lung cancer. Profiled with immunoSEQ multiplex PCR; TCRdb holds only in-frame clones, not every one. The sample consists of tens of thousands of clones, about 77% of them appearing once. The sample here was peripheral blood, taken from a patient treated with radiotherapy plus ipilimumab. These receptors all come from a human donor with non-small cell lung cancer whose response to radiotherapy plus ipilimumab could not be evaluated.

The V call is TRBV13, the J call TRBJ2-3; D is unclear. The CDR3 consists of 14 residues. In germline, CDR1 is PRHDT, CDR2 FYEKMQ (reference sequence). Trimming took 0 bases from V and 5 from J, leaving 9 bases between them. The CDR3 nucleotides are TGTGCCAGCAGCTTAGGGAGCGAGAGAGATACGCAGTATTTT. Translated: CASSLGSERDTQYF.

The chain is built from TRBV7-2 and TRBJ1-5, with D perhaps TRBD1 (5 bases). The CDR3 sequence is 14 residues long. Trimming pared 1 base from V and 6 bases from J, leaving 10 bases between. Germline assignment: CDR1 SGHTA and CDR2 FQGNSA. The CDR3 is CASSLDPGPQPQHF. The CDR3 nucleotides read TGTGCCAGCAGCTTAGATCCAGGGCCTCAGCCCCAGCATTTT.